The 25 T cell receptor beta chains below were found in one sample sequenced in a study of blood T cell repertoires in COVID-19. Produced via immunoSEQ multiplex PCR; TCRdb's table is partial and in-frame only. The table includes about 290,000 clones, roughly nine tenths detected once. What was sequenced was peripheral blood. The source of these receptors is a middle-aged woman who had recovered from COVID-19.

V gene TRBV6-5 combines with J gene TRBJ2-7; 10 bases fit TRBD2. Trimming took 0 bases from V and 3 from J; bases not matched to a gene: 2. The CDR3 extends over 15 amino acids. The V gene's germline CDR1 is MNHEY and CDR2 SVGAGI. The CDR3 loop is CASSYSIAGGYEQYF. DNA for the CDR3: TGTGCCAGCAGTTACTCGATAGCGGGGGGCTACGAGCAGTACTTC.

The V and J genes are TRBV3-1 (or the pseudogene TRBV3-2) and TRBJ2-1; 8 nucleotides match TRBD1. The V gene's germline CDR1 is LGHDT and CDR2 YNNKEL (reference sequence). The CDR3 is 15 residues long. Trimming removed 4 bases from V and 4 bases from J; junction bases left unmatched: 6. The CDR3: CASSPWTGNYNEQFF. The CDR3, as DNA: TGTGCCAGCAGCCCTTGGACAGGGAATTACAATGAGCAGTTCTTC.

The chain is built from TRBV3-1 (or the pseudogene TRBV3-2) and TRBJ2-3, with a tentative D call TRBD2 (6 bases). The V gene lost 3 bases and the J gene lost 1 base, with 11 bases spanning the gap. Per the germline V gene, CDR1 is LGHDT and CDR2 is YNNKEL (reference sequence). This CDR3 has 15 residues. The CDR3 reads CASSHGGGGTDTQYF. CDR3 bases: TGTGCCAGCAGCCACGGCGGCGGGGGCACAGATACGCAGTATTTT.

The chain joins TRBV19 to TRBJ2-7; 8 bases line up with TRBD1. CDR1 and CDR2 from the germline V gene are LNHDA and SQIVND (reference sequence). J gave up 2 bases and V 7 bases, and 10 bases lay outside the gene matches. The CDR3 sequence is 15 residues long. The CDR3 DNA reads as TGTGCCAGTAAGATACGGACAGGGCTTACCTACGAGCAGTACTTC. Translating gives CASKIRTGLTYEQYF.

The CDR3 DNA follows: TGTGCCAGCAGTGAAGGGGGGCTGATCGCCTACGAGCAGTACTTC. Protein product: CASSEGGLIAYEQYF. The chain has TRBV2 and TRBJ2-7, with D tentatively TRBD1 (6 bases). Between the trimmed V and J ends, which lost 1 base and 2 bases, there was a span of 12 bases. There are 15 residues in the CDR3. Germline loops: CDR1 SNHLY, CDR2 FYNNEI.

CDR3 bases: TGTGCCAGCAGCCAAGATCAGGCTAGCGGGATTTCTGAGCAGTTCTTC. This translates into CASSQDQASGISEQFF. The genes are TRBV4-2 and TRBJ2-1; 9 positions match TRBD2. The CDR3 is made up of 16 amino acids. The V gene end was trimmed by 0 bases and the J gene end by 9 bases; junction bases not matched to a gene: 9. Germline V gene lookup returns CDR1 LGHNA and CDR2 YNFKEQ.

V is TRBV5-1 and J is TRBJ2-1, with 8 bases identical to TRBD2. Germline trimming cut 6 bases from V and 4 bases from J; bases unmatched to any gene: 12. The length of the CDR3 is 16 residues. The germline CDR1 and CDR2 sequences are SGHRS and YFSETQ. The CDR3 here is CASTRGGREEYNEQFF. DNA for the CDR3: TGCGCCAGCACCCGGGGAGGGCGGGAGGAGTACAATGAGCAGTTCTTC.

The chain couples TRBV30 to TRBJ2-1; 7 bases agree with TRBD2. Germline V gene data show CDR1 as GTSNPN and CDR2 as SVGIG (reference sequence). V dropped 1 base and J dropped 2; count of bases not matched to a gene: 2. This CDR3 has 14 amino acids. DNA of the CDR3: TGTGCCTGGAGTGCGGGACTAACCTACAATGAGCAGTTCTTC. Amino acids: CAWSAGLTYNEQFF. The complete variable domain, with remaining parts taken from reference TRBV30 and TRBJ2-1, reads SQTIHQWPATLVQPVGSPLSLECTVEGTSNPNLYWYRQAAGRGLQLLFYSVGIGQISSEVPQNLSASRPQDRQFILSSKKLLLSDSGFYLCAWSAGLTYNEQFFGPGTRLTVL.

The chain employs TRBV6-1 and TRBJ2-7; 9 positions match TRBD2. This CDR3 has 14 amino acids. CDR1 and CDR2 from the germline V gene are MNHNS and SASEGT. Unmatched junction bases numbered 4, after V lost 3 bases and J lost 4 bases. CDR3 protein: CASSDSGSEYEQYF. In DNA, the CDR3 is TGTGCCAGCAGTGATAGCGGGAGTGAGTACGAGCAGTACTTC.

The rearrangement joins TRBV5-5 to TRBJ1-5; the D is unclear. The CDR3 is 13 amino acids. Germline V lookup: CDR1 SGHKS, CDR2 YYEKEE (reference sequence). The V end was cut by 2 bases, the J end by 5 bases, with 8 bases between. The CDR3 spells CASSFAEDQPQHF. The CDR3 DNA reads TGTGCCAGCAGCTTTGCAGAAGATCAGCCCCAGCATTTT.

The rearrangement links TRBV27 to TRBJ1-6; 9 positions match TRBD1. Unmatched junction bases numbered 5, after V lost 7 bases and J lost 7 bases. The CDR3 is made up of 14 amino acids. Germline-derived CDR1 and CDR2 are MNHEY and SMNVEV (reference sequence). The chain's CDR3 is CASKRDRENSPLHF. In DNA, the CDR3 is TGTGCCAGCAAAAGGGACAGGGAGAATTCACCCCTCCACTTT.

This clone was counted once. The chain recombines TRBV7-9 with TRBJ2-7; D may be TRBD1 (5 bases). V was cut by 1 base and J by 0 bases, with 13 bases left in between. The length of the CDR3 is 16 residues. Per the germline V gene, CDR1 is SEHNR and CDR2 is FQNEAQ (reference sequence). CDR3 in DNA: TGTGCCAGCAGCTTAGTAGGCCAGGACAACTCCTACGAGCAGTACTTC. The encoded protein is CASSLVGQDNSYEQYF.

V gene TRBV7-3 combines with J gene TRBJ2-1; TRBD2 aligns across 8 bases. This CDR3 has 16 residues. The germline V gene has CDR1 SGHTA and CDR2 FQGTGA. After removal of 4 bases from V and 2 bases from J, the junction contained 7 bases not matched to a gene. The CDR3 sequence: CASSSPGSGAYNEQFF. DNA for the CDR3: TGTGCCAGCAGCTCTCCGGGTAGCGGGGCCTACAATGAGCAGTTCTTC.

This clone was recorded once. This rearrangement joins TRBV7-6 to TRBJ2-1; TRBD2 is a possible D gene (6 bases). V lost 1 base to trimming and J lost 7 bases, with 14 bases between them. The CDR3 is 15 amino acids. Germline loops: CDR1 SGHVS, CDR2 FNYEAQ. CDR3 residues: CASSLEAEAGNEQFF. The CDR3 DNA follows: TGTGCCAGCAGCTTAGAGGCGGAGGCGGGGAATGAGCAGTTCTTC.

The chain uses TRBV11-2 and TRBJ2-2, with D hard to call. This CDR3 contains 14 residues. The germline gives CDR1 SGHAT, CDR2 FQNNGV. Trimming shortened V by 5 bases and J by 4 bases, and 11 bases separated the two germline ends. The CDR3 loop reads CASSLGSGTGELFF. In nucleotides, the CDR3 is TGTGCCAGCAGCCTAGGGTCAGGCACCGGGGAGCTGTTTTTT.

The V gene is TRBV5-5, the J gene TRBJ1-4, with 9 bases lining up with TRBD1. CDR1 is SGHKS, CDR2 YYEKEE, per germline (reference sequence). Trimming cost V 4 bases and J 8 bases; bases outside gene matches: 6. The CDR3 has 14 amino acids. The CDR3 reads CASSEGQGGEKLFF. CDR3 coding DNA: TGTGCCAGCAGCGAGGGACAGGGAGGCGAAAAACTGTTTTTT.

The chain links TRBV7-2 to TRBJ1-6; D possibly corresponds to TRBD1 (6 bases). This CDR3 spans 15 amino acids. Germline loops: CDR1 SGHTA, CDR2 FQGNSA. V was shortened by 6 bases and J by 0 bases, with 9 bases between the two germline ends. The chain's CDR3 is CASSDRNSYNSPLHF. CDR3 sequence (DNA): TGTGCCAGCAGTGACAGGAACTCCTATAATTCACCCCTCCACTTT. The variable domain in full, completed from reference TRBV7-2 and TRBJ1-6, reads GAGVSQSPSNKVTEKGKDVELRCDPISGHTALYWYRQSLGQGLEFLIYFQGNSAPDKSGLPSDRFSAERTGGSVSTLTIQRTQQEDSAVYLCASSDRNSYNSPLHFGNGTRLTVT.

V gene TRBV25-1 combines with J gene TRBJ2-5, with TRBD2 matching over 8 bases. The V and J ends lost 4 bases and 4 bases, in that order; junction bases with no gene match: 2. The CDR3 has 13 residues. Germline values: CDR1 MGHDK, CDR2 SYGVNS. The CDR3 region is CASSVAGGETQYF. The DNA for the CDR3 is TGTGCCAGCAGTGTCGCGGGGGGAGAGACCCAGTACTTC. Together with reference TRBV25-1 and TRBJ2-5, the CDR3 gives the full variable domain: EADIYQTPRYLVIGTGKKITLECSQTMGHDKMYWYQQDPGMELHLIHYSYGVNSTEKGDLSSESTVSRIRTEHFPLTLESARPSHTSQYLCASSVAGGETQYFGPGTRLLVL.

The V gene is TRBV29-1, the J gene TRBJ2-3; D may be TRBD1 (6 bases). CDR1 SQVTM and CDR2 ANQGSEA come from the germline V gene. CDR3 length equals 14 residues. V was cut by 8 bases and J by 0 bases, with 15 bases left in between. The CDR3 nucleotides read TGCAGCTTAACCGGGACAAGAAGCACAGATACGCAGTATTTT. Protein sequence: CSLTGTRSTDTQYF.

The chain couples TRBV27 to TRBJ1-5; 9 nucleotides agree with TRBD1. The CDR3 is 16 amino acids. Germline V lookup: CDR1 MNHEY, CDR2 SMNVEV (reference sequence). J was trimmed by 3 bases and V by 6 bases; bases with no gene match: 9. Written as DNA, the CDR3 is TGTGCCAGCAGCCCTTCCGGGACAGGGTACAATCAGCCCCAGCATTTT. It codes for CASSPSGTGYNQPQHF.

The V gene is TRBV19, the J gene TRBJ1-4; 9 bases are shared with TRBD1. This CDR3 spans 14 amino acids. Per germline, CDR1 LNHDA and CDR2 SQIVND (reference sequence). Trimming removed 7 bases from V and 6 bases from J; junction bases left unmatched: 6. As DNA, the CDR3 is TGTGCCAGTACCCCGGGACAGGGACATGAAAAACTGTTTTTT. As protein: CASTPGQGHEKLFF.

CDR3 coding DNA: TGTGCCAGCAGCTTAGATGGGCGGGGCCGAGCGAATGAGCAGTTCTTC. It yields the protein CASSLDGRGRANEQFF. The chain joins TRBV11-2 to TRBJ2-1; perhaps TRBD2 as D (6 bases). The CDR3 extends over 16 amino acids. Looked up from germline, CDR1 is SGHAT and CDR2 is FQNNGV. Trimming took 0 bases from V and 7 from J, leaving 16 bases between them.

This clone was counted once. At the DNA level, this CDR3 is encoded by other sequences in the same sample as well. The rearrangement uses TRBV11-2 and TRBJ2-1; tentatively, D is TRBD2 (5 bases). V shed 0 bases and J shed 9 bases, with 9 bases lying between them. This CDR3 has 13 amino acids. Germline-derived CDR1 and CDR2 are SGHAT and FQNNGV. DNA for the CDR3: TGTGCCAGCAGCTTAGATAGAGGGAGTGAGCAGTTCTTC. Amino acid sequence: CASSLDRGSEQFF.

The chain combines TRBV14 with TRBJ2-3; the D gene is possibly TRBD2 (5 bases). The CDR3 is 13 amino acids. Germline V gene lookup returns CDR1 SGHDN and CDR2 FVKESK. V was clipped by 0 bases and J by 6 bases, with 7 bases between them. The CDR3 reads CASSQDRGDTQYF. DNA for the CDR3: TGTGCCAGCAGCCAAGATAGAGGGGATACGCAGTATTTT.

The J gene is TRBJ2-3, the V gene TRBV9; D gene unclear. The CDR3 is made up of 15 amino acids. The V gene lost 2 bases and the J gene lost 2 bases, with 12 bases spanning the gap. The germline CDR1 and CDR2 sequences are SGDLS and YYNGEE. CDR3 sequence (DNA): TGTGCCAGCAGCGTCGGTCCTCCCCCCACAGATACGCAGTATTTT. The encoded protein is CASSVGPPPTDTQYF.